These 23 T cell receptor beta chains share one sample of origin, sequenced in a study of blood T cell repertoires in COVID-19. Sequencing used immunoSEQ multiplex PCR; TCRdb keeps in-frame clones, though not all of them. The repertoire holds more than 50,000 clones, with 75% to 90% as singletons. Sequenced material: peripheral blood. The receptors come from a man aged 60 to 75 with active COVID-19.

J is TRBJ1-1 and V is TRBV19, with TRBD1 matching 8 bases. This CDR3 has 13 amino acids. CDR1 is LNHDA, CDR2 SQIVND, per germline (reference sequence). V lost 7 bases, J lost 1 base, and 2 bases stayed unmatched. CDR3 residues: CASNGQGNTEAFF. The CDR3 region has the DNA TGTGCCAGTAATGGACAGGGGAACACTGAAGCTTTCTTT.

This chain joins TRBV6-5 and TRBJ2-7; D uncertain. The CDR3 consists of 11 residues. Germline assignment: CDR1 MNHEY and CDR2 SVGAGI. The ends were cut back, 6 bases at V and 3 bases at J, with 6 bases in the middle. In DNA, the CDR3 is TGTGCCAGCAGCGAGTACTACGAGCAGTACTTC. Amino acid sequence: CASSEYYEQYF.

The chain combines TRBV7-3 with TRBJ1-2; D perhaps matches TRBD1 (6 bases). Germline V lookup: CDR1 SGHTA, CDR2 FQGTGA. V dropped 5 bases and J dropped 5 bases, with 15 bases sitting between them. The CDR3 is 14 amino acids. The DNA of the CDR3 is TGTGCCAGCAGCCCGGCTGGGCAGGGGTATGGCTACACCTTC. Protein product: CASSPAGQGYGYTF.

This clone has only one observation. This sequence joins TRBV7-2 and TRBJ1-1; 8 nucleotides agree with TRBD1. Per germline, CDR1 SGHTA and CDR2 FQGNSA. The length of the CDR3 is 13 residues. The junction had 5 bases not matched to a gene; V was cut back by 6 bases and J by 5 bases. CDR3 coding DNA: TGTGCCAGCAGGCAGGGGGCATGGACTGAAGCTTTCTTT. This gives the protein CASRQGAWTEAFF.

The V gene is TRBV19, the J gene TRBJ2-6; possible D gene TRBD1, 6 bases. Between the trimmed V and J ends, which lost 7 bases and 0 bases, there was a span of 13 bases. The CDR3 extends over 16 amino acids. Germline-derived CDR1 and CDR2 are LNHDA and SQIVND (reference sequence). CDR3 DNA: TGTGCCAGTAAAAGGGGGACGGACTCTGGGGCCAACGTCCTGACTTTC. It is translated as CASKRGTDSGANVLTF.

This chain uses TRBV18 with TRBJ2-7; 9 bases agree with TRBD1. V was pared by 10 bases and J by 0 bases, with 1 base of the junction left unmatched. CDR1 and CDR2 (germline): KGHSH, LQKENI. The length of the CDR3 is 12 residues. As DNA, the CDR3 is TGTGCCACGGGACAGGGCTCCTACGAGCAGTACTTC. Residues: CATGQGSYEQYF.

The J gene is TRBJ2-1, the V gene TRBV5-1; weak D call: TRBD1 (6 bases). CDR1 and CDR2 (germline): SGHRS, YFSETQ. The CDR3 contains 13 residues. The germline V and J ends were trimmed by 4 bases and 4 bases, with 9 bases remaining between them. This CDR3 is CASSGQTYNEQFF. The CDR3 coding sequence is TGCGCCAGCAGCGGACAGACTTACAATGAGCAGTTCTTC.

The CDR3 region has the DNA TGCGCCAGCAGCCAACTAGAACGACTAGGCGAGCAGTACTTC. It codes for CASSQLERLGEQYF. The chain uses TRBV4-1 and TRBJ2-7, with TRBD2 as a possible D gene (6 bases). This CDR3 is built from 14 residues. Per germline, CDR1 MGHRA and CDR2 YSYEKL. V lost 2 bases, J lost 6 bases, and 14 bases lay in between.

The CDR3 nucleotides are TGTGCCAGCAGCTTAAGCACTAGCACCTCCTACGAGCAGTACTTC. It codes for CASSLSTSTSYEQYF. The chain links TRBV7-2 to TRBJ2-7; TRBD2 might be the D (6 bases). The V end was cut by 2 bases, the J end by 0 bases, with 11 bases between. CDR3 length: 15 residues. From germline, CDR1 is SGHTA and CDR2 FQGNSA.

The chain uses TRBV7-2 and TRBJ2-5, with D possibly matching TRBD2 (6 bases). From germline, CDR1 is SGHTA and CDR2 FQGNSA. CDR3 length equals 12 residues. The V end lost 5 bases, the J end lost 9 bases, and 13 bases lay between the germline ends. CDR3 nucleotide sequence: TGTGCCAGCAGCCCGAGCGGGCTTTCCCAGTACTTC. Its translation is CASSPSGLSQYF.

V gene TRBV5-4 combines with J gene TRBJ1-2, with TRBD1 matching 8 bases. V trimming: 3 bases; J trimming: 6 bases; junction bases outside the gene matches: 13. Germline V gene sequence: CDR1 SGHNT, CDR2 YYREEE (reference sequence). This CDR3 has 16 amino acids. CDR3 bases: TGTGCCAGCAGCTCGCCCGGCGACAGGGGAAAAGATGGCTACACCTTC. Translation gives CASSSPGDRGKDGYTF.

The chain has TRBV5-5 and TRBJ2-5, with TRBD2 matching 8 bases. Germline V lookup: CDR1 SGHKS, CDR2 YYEKEE (reference sequence). The CDR3 covers 16 residues. V was clipped by 6 bases and J by 1 base; unmatched bases: 11. DNA for the CDR3: TGTGCCAGCAACGCGGCGCGGGGGGTAGCCCAAGAGACCCAGTACTTC. Translating gives CASNAARGVAQETQYF.

The J gene is TRBJ2-1, the V gene TRBV6-4; 8 nucleotides agree with TRBD2. The germline CDR1 and CDR2 sequences are MRHNA and SNTAGT. The CDR3 totals 15 residues. With V trimmed by 4 bases and J by 8 bases, 10 bases remained unmatched. CDR3 residues: CASSVRSSGYHEQFF. The CDR3 bases are TGTGCCAGCAGTGTAAGGTCTAGCGGGTACCATGAGCAGTTCTTC.

This clone was seen a few times. The rearrangement joins TRBV9 to TRBJ2-3; TRBD2 aligns across 9 bases. Trimming cost V 0 bases and J 0 bases; bases outside gene matches: 5. The CDR3 runs 17 residues. Germline V lookup: CDR1 SGDLS, CDR2 YYNGEE. The CDR3 DNA is TGTGCCAGCAGCGTAGGGGCGGGAGGGGTTAGCACAGATACGCAGTATTTT. This sequence encodes CASSVGAGGVSTDTQYF.

The rearrangement links TRBV12-3 or TRBV12-4 to TRBJ2-1; 7 bases agree with TRBD2. Trimming took 5 bases from V and 11 from J; bases not matched to a gene: 3. The CDR3 sequence is 11 residues long. CDR3 in DNA: TGTGCCAGCAGTCTCGGGACTAAGCAGTTCTTC. It yields the protein CASSLGTKQFF.

The chain combines TRBV7-2 with TRBJ2-7; 13 nucleotides match TRBD2. This CDR3 is built from 16 residues. Per germline, CDR1 SGHTA and CDR2 FQGNSA. The junction had 4 bases not matched to a gene; V was cut back by 5 bases and J by 0 bases. The DNA of the CDR3 is TGTGCCAGCAGCCCGGGACTAGCGGGACCCTCCTACGAGCAGTACTTC. Its protein is CASSPGLAGPSYEQYF.

The chain employs TRBV6-1 and TRBJ1-5, with D tentatively TRBD1 (5 bases). The CDR3 loop spans 13 amino acids. Germline assignment: CDR1 MNHNS and CDR2 SASEGT. V lost 3 bases to trimming and J lost 4 bases, with 7 bases between them. CDR3 in amino acids: CASSEGGNQPQHF. The CDR3 DNA reads as TGTGCCAGCAGTGAGGGGGGGAATCAGCCCCAGCATTTT.

As DNA, the CDR3 is TGTGCCAGTAAGATGGTGGGAGGCCAGGCCACGCAGTATTTT. Translated: CASKMVGGQATQYF. This sequence joins TRBV19 and TRBJ2-3; D is possibly TRBD2 (6 bases). The ends were cut back, 7 bases at V and 9 bases at J, with 20 bases in the middle. Germline V gives CDR1 LNHDA, CDR2 SQIVND (reference sequence). The CDR3 is made up of 14 amino acids.

Remarks on this clone: Its ends do not fully match the called genes, so a read error is possible. The V and J genes are TRBV5-1 and TRBJ2-1, with 8 positions matching TRBD1. The V gene's germline CDR1 is SGHRS and CDR2 YFSETQ. This CDR3 region has 11 residues. The CDR3 region has the DNA TGCGCCAGCAGGGAGGGGGACAGGCAAATCTTC. Encoded protein: CASREGDRQIF.

The chain couples TRBV27 to TRBJ2-1; D possibly corresponds to TRBD2 (5 bases). Germline V gene sequence: CDR1 MNHEY, CDR2 SMNVEV (reference sequence). Between the trimmed V and J ends, which lost 2 bases and 0 bases, there was a span of 11 bases. The length of the CDR3 is 16 residues. CDR3 sequence: CASSLVWESSYNEQFF. CDR3 in DNA: TGTGCCAGCAGTTTAGTGTGGGAGAGCTCCTACAATGAGCAGTTCTTC.

The CDR3 DNA reads TGTGCCAGCAGCCACGGCGGGGGCGGGGGAAACACCATATATTTT. The encoded protein is CASSHGGGGGNTIYF. The genes are TRBV3-1 (or the pseudogene TRBV3-2) and TRBJ1-3; a possible D gene is TRBD1 (6 bases). This CDR3 spans 15 amino acids. V was trimmed by 3 bases and J by 4 bases, leaving 13 bases between them. Germline values: CDR1 LGHDT, CDR2 YNNKEL (reference sequence).

The chain links TRBV2 to TRBJ2-7; 11 positions match TRBD2. The CDR3 consists of 15 residues. With 5 bases clipped from V and 0 bases from J, the junction kept 3 bases outside the gene matches. Germline values: CDR1 SNHLY, CDR2 FYNNEI. The CDR3 is CASSSSGRASYEQYF. The CDR3 region has the DNA TGTGCCAGCAGTAGTAGCGGGAGGGCCTCCTACGAGCAGTACTTC.

The gene calls are TRBV28 and TRBJ2-7; 11 nucleotides align to TRBD2. Germline CDR1 and CDR2: MDHEN and SYDVKM. The CDR3 runs 17 residues. V shed 2 bases and J 2 bases; nucleotides not matched to a gene: 8. The CDR3 loop reads CASSLEILAGGTYEQYF. CDR3 in DNA: TGTGCCAGCAGTTTAGAGATTCTAGCGGGAGGAACCTACGAGCAGTACTTC. Combining the CDR3 with reference TRBV28 and TRBJ2-7 gives the whole variable domain DVKVTQSSRYLVKRTGEKVFLECVQDMDHENMFWYRQDPGLGLRLIYFSYDVKMKEKGDIPEGYSVSREKKERFSLILESASTNQTSMYLCASSLEILAGGTYEQYFGPGTRLTVT.